The clone carrying this TCR beta chain occurred a few times. Its antigen remains unknown. Arm-PCR of CDR3 regions and iRepertoire HTBI primers were used to build TCR beta libraries. MiXCR, run by TCRdb on the multiplex PCR reads, gives a single entry per CDR3 protein. This repertoire shows hundreds of thousands of distinct CDR3 sequences, about 15% found once; its top ten account for about 20%. The data were obtained in a study of regulatory T cells in long-lasting Graves disease. Study-level results: The study examined only peripheral blood, not thyroid tissue.

Noted time point: newly diagnosed GD, antithyroid drugs for less than 3 months. Making the TCR library involved RNA that had been extracted from PBMCs. Germline CDR1 reads KGHSH; CDR2 reads LQKENI. Deletions cut 4 bases from V and 6 bases from J, with 16 bases between. CDR3 length: 15 residues. Another study also made use of these data, one on T cells in Graves' hyperthyroidism and ophthalmopathy. That study adds: In validation, the model predicted ophthalmopathy. These predictions came a median approximately 6.5 months before onset.

Specimen: peripheral blood mononuclear cells (PBMCs), collected at new diagnosis, from a patient treated with antithyroid drugs. The receptor comes from a woman aged 25 to 39 with Graves disease. This chain connects TRBV18 to TRBJ2-1, with a tentative D call TRBD2 (6 bases). This CDR3 is CASSLLPGGGNEQFF. The CDR3 DNA is TGTGCCAGCTCACTTCTTCCCGGGGGTGGCAATGAGCAGTTCTTC.